This TCR beta chain comes out of a study of cytomegalovirus exposure and HLA in healthy donors. Findings and caveats of the study: TCR association rates varied by HLA locus in a later analysis, with DRB1 highest and HLA-C lowest.

This clone was counted only a few times. The antigen remains undetermined. The study ran its PCR with 60 Vbeta and 13 Jbeta primers. Clones were read by immunoSEQ multiplex PCR, and TCRdb kept only the in-frame ones, dropping some. The sample lists some 130,000 clones, more than 75% occurring once. Sequences were obtained from PBMCs. The clonotype was recovered from a woman aged 45 to 65 in good health and CMV-seropositive.

CDR3 bases: TGTGCCAGCTCACCACCAGGACAGGGCGATCAGTACTTC. Amino acids: CASSPPGQGDQYF. V gene TRBV18 combines with J gene TRBJ2-7; the match to TRBD1 covers 8 bases. Looked up from germline, CDR1 is KGHSH and CDR2 is LQKENI. The junction had 5 bases not matched to a gene; V was cut back by 0 bases and J by 10 bases. This CDR3 spans 13 amino acids. Drawing the rest from reference TRBV18 and TRBJ2-7, the complete variable domain is NAGVMQNPRHLVRRRGQEARLRCSPMKGHSHVYWYRQLPEEGLKFMVYLQKENIIDESGMPKERFSAEFPKEGPSILRIQQVVRGDSAAYFCASSPPGQGDQYFGPGTRLTVT.